The 16 T cell receptor beta chains in this list originate from one sample, sequenced in a study of blood T cell repertoires in COVID-19 (dated by TCRdb to 2019 to 2021). The library came from the immunoSEQ multiplex PCR assay. In TCRdb, the immuneACCESS table is reduced to in-frame sequences with V and J assigned. These tables do not hold every clone; where another copy was compared, an unresolved V gene accounts for under half, and the others remain unexplained. The sample data list 350,000 to 450,000 clones, and 83% of these were observed just once. The ten largest clonotypes hold about 5.4% of the sample. Sequencing used PBMCs or T cells enriched from blood (not recorded which). The receptors were gathered from a woman aged 50 to 65 who had recovered from COVID-19.

CDR3 sequence: CASSEPETQYF. The DNA of the CDR3 is TGTGCCAGCAGTGAACCGGAGACCCAGTACTTC. This chain connects TRBV6-1 to TRBJ2-5; no clear D. Germline V lookup: CDR1 MNHNS, CDR2 SASEGT. The CDR3 sequence is 11 residues long. Trimming took off 2 bases at V and 5 bases at J, with 3 bases between the two ends.

The chain combines TRBV5-4 with TRBJ2-1; a weak D match, TRBD1 (6 bases). The CDR3 has 14 residues. The ends were cut back, 0 bases at V and 7 bases at J, with 11 bases in the middle. From germline, CDR1 is SGHNT and CDR2 YYREEE (reference sequence). The CDR3 DNA reads TGTGCCAGCAGCTTGGGGCGAACAGGGAATGAGCAGTTCTTC. Translating gives CASSLGRTGNEQFF.

The sample holds many counts of this clone. V gene TRBV6-5 combines with J gene TRBJ1-1; no definite D call. The CDR3 is 14 residues long. Germline CDR1 reads MNHEY; CDR2 reads SVGAGI. Trimming stripped 2 bases from V and 5 bases from J, with 12 bases between. CDR3 in amino acids: CASSYTPGVTEAFF. DNA of the CDR3: TGTGCCAGCAGTTACACCCCCGGGGTGACTGAAGCTTTCTTT.

This clone was picked up a small number of times. The chain recombines TRBV30 with TRBJ1-5; D is uncertain. Per germline, CDR1 GTSNPN and CDR2 SVGIG (reference sequence). The CDR3 covers 14 residues. Deletions cut 4 bases from V and 3 bases from J, with 13 bases between. The CDR3 DNA reads as TGTGCCTGGAAAGCGCCAGACTTCAATCAGCCCCAGCATTTT. It specifies CAWKAPDFNQPQHF.

This clone was counted many times. The chain joins TRBV29-1 to TRBJ1-3; D is unclear. V was trimmed by 0 bases and J by 15 bases, leaving 24 bases between them. Germline-derived CDR1 and CDR2 are SQVTM and ANQGSEA. The CDR3 spans 15 residues. The DNA for the CDR3 is TGCAGCGTTGAAGATCTGGGAGCCCTCCAGGCGGGAACATATTTT. It is translated as CSVEDLGALQAGTYF.

This clone was observed a few times. This chain links TRBV11-1 with TRBJ2-7; TRBD1 is a possible D gene (6 bases). Trimming cost V 3 bases and J 1 base, with 10 bases left between them. The V gene's germline CDR1 is SGHAT and CDR2 FQDESV (reference sequence). The CDR3 contains 14 residues. Here the CDR3 DNA reads TGTGCCAGCAGCTTCTCGGACAGTTCCTACGAGCAGTACTTC. This codes for CASSFSDSSYEQYF. The full variable domain, in which reference TRBV11-1 and TRBJ2-7 provide the parts outside the CDR3, is EAEVAQSPRYKITEKSQAVAFWCDPISGHATLYWYRQILGQGPELLVQFQDESVVDDSQLPKDRFSAERLKGVDSTLKIQPAELGDSAMYLCASSFSDSSYEQYFGPGTRLTVT.

This chain joins TRBV7-8 and TRBJ1-1, with unresolved D. V gave up 2 bases and J gave up 1 base, with 5 bases separating them. CDR3 length equals 13 residues. Germline V lookup: CDR1 SGHVS, CDR2 FQNEAQ. Written as DNA, the CDR3 is TGTGCCAGCAGCTTATGGGCGAACACTGAAGCTTTCTTT. Protein: CASSLWANTEAFF.

The chain is built from TRBV11-2 and TRBJ1-2, with D perhaps TRBD1 (5 bases). The germline gives CDR1 SGHAT, CDR2 FQNNGV. CDR3 length equals 11 residues. V lost 3 bases and J 12 bases, leaving 11 bases between the germline ends. The CDR3 reads CASSLAGQDTF. CDR3 bases: TGTGCCAGCAGCTTGGCAGGACAAGACACCTTC.

CDR3 DNA: TGTGCCAGCAGCTTGGCCGGGACTAGCGGGGGGAGGAAGTTCTTC. This translates into CASSLAGTSGGRKFF. The chain employs TRBV5-4 and TRBJ2-1; 15 nucleotides match TRBD2. J lost 14 bases, V lost 0 bases, and 6 bases had no gene match. The CDR3 contains 15 residues. The V gene's germline CDR1 is SGHNT and CDR2 YYREEE (reference sequence).

The chain uses TRBV30 and TRBJ1-3, with a tentative D call TRBD1 (5 bases). In germline, CDR1 is GTSNPN, CDR2 SVGIG (reference sequence). The CDR3 length is 14 residues. Trimming cost V 5 bases and J 3 bases, with 14 bases left between them. DNA of the CDR3: TGTGCCTGGGCCCGGGGGGTCATTGGAAACACCATATATTTT. It translates to CAWARGVIGNTIYF.

This chain uses TRBV27 with TRBJ1-1; 7 nucleotides agree with TRBD1. Germline V lookup: CDR1 MNHEY, CDR2 SMNVEV (reference sequence). V trimming: 3 bases; J trimming: 5 bases; junction bases outside the gene matches: 3. The CDR3 extends over 13 amino acids. CDR3 loop: CASSLGRGTEAFF. The DNA of the CDR3 is TGTGCCAGCAGTTTGGGCAGGGGGACTGAAGCTTTCTTT.

The chain combines TRBV27 with TRBJ2-3; TRBD2 is a possible D gene (5 bases). Germline loops: CDR1 MNHEY, CDR2 SMNVEV (reference sequence). The V gene lost 5 bases and the J gene lost 2 bases, with 17 bases spanning the gap. This CDR3 has 16 residues. CDR3 bases: TGTGCCAGCAGTCCCAACTCGGGATTGCTCACAGATACGCAGTATTTT. Protein sequence: CASSPNSGLLTDTQYF.

The V gene is TRBV18, the J gene TRBJ2-5, with a weak D call TRBD1 (6 bases). The germline V gene has CDR1 KGHSH and CDR2 LQKENI. Between the trimmed V and J ends, which lost 0 bases and 1 base, there was a span of 9 bases. There are 15 residues in the CDR3. The CDR3 DNA is TGTGCCAGCTCACCACCATGGACAGCCCAAGAGACCCAGTACTTC. Protein sequence: CASSPPWTAQETQYF.

The table lists this clone with a few counts. The chain uses TRBV4-3 and TRBJ1-2; 7 nucleotides match TRBD1. J was trimmed by 7 bases and V by 0 bases; bases with no gene match: 8. Per germline, CDR1 LGHNA and CDR2 YSLEER. There are 15 residues in the CDR3. The CDR3 DNA reads as TGCGCCAGCAGCCAAGAGAGAGCCAGGGGGACTGGCTACACCTTC. Its translation is CASSQERARGTGYTF.

The CDR3 DNA is TGTGCCTGGAGTGTCGACAGAGCTGTATACGAGCAGTACTTC. Its translation: CAWSVDRAVYEQYF. The chain joins TRBV30 to TRBJ2-7, with D tentatively TRBD1 (5 bases). V was cut by 0 bases and J by 4 bases, with 13 bases left in between. The CDR3 spans 14 residues. Germline V gives CDR1 GTSNPN, CDR2 SVGIG (reference sequence).

The rearrangement joins TRBV28 to TRBJ1-2; 9 positions match TRBD1. J was trimmed by 4 bases and V by 7 bases; bases with no gene match: 10. CDR3 length: 15 amino acids. Germline V gene lookup returns CDR1 MDHEN and CDR2 SYDVKM. The CDR3 DNA reads TGTGCCAGCAACGGGGGACAGGGTGGTTTCTATGGCTACACCTTC. It yields the protein CASNGGQGGFYGYTF.